These T cell receptor beta chains were read from a single sample in a study of shared clonotypes between healthy human individuals. Sequenced by immunoSEQ multiplex PCR; TCRdb stores in-frame clones only, minus some. The sample comprises around 1.6 million clones, 98% of which are singletons, and less than 0.55% rests with the top ten. Input material: naive CD4+ T cells sorted from blood. The receptor set was obtained from a man aged 25-45 years in good health. Each CDR3 is given with its conserved first and last residue. The D gene is left open where the match is weak. Expanded clones get a size class; other rows say once, few or many, or leave the size out.

D: TRBD1; V: TRBV5-6; size: NA; J: TRBJ1-2; CDR3: CASSLGGDRANYGYTF; DNA: TGTGCCAGCAGCTTGGGTGGGGACAGAGCTAACTATGGCTACACCTTC
D: TRBD1; V: TRBV15; size: NA; J: TRBJ2-2; CDR3: CATSRGTGTNTGELFF; DNA: TGTGCCACCAGCAGAGGGACAGGCACCAACACCGGGGAGCTGTTTTTT
D: TRBD2; V: TRBV9; size: NA; J: TRBJ2-2; CDR3: CASSVLGRGYTGELFF; DNA: TGTGCCAGCAGCGTCCTCGGGCGGGGGTACACCGGGGAGCTGTTTTTT
D: NA; V: TRBV4-3; size: NA; J: TRBJ2-5; CDR3: CASSQGAGRQETQYF; DNA: TGCGCCAGCAGCCAAGGAGCAGGCCGCCAAGAGACCCAGTACTTC
D: NA; V: TRBV11-2; size: once; J: TRBJ2-7; CDR3: CASSILGPSPRDEQYF; DNA: TGTGCCAGCAGCATTCTAGGACCCAGTCCCCGGGACGAGCAGTACTTC
D: TRBD2; V: TRBV5-1; size: NA; J: TRBJ2-7; CDR3: CASSSPPSGRAVYEQYF; DNA: TGCGCCAGCAGCTCCCCACCTAGCGGGAGGGCGGTTTACGAGCAGTACTTC
D: TRBD2; V: TRBV10-3; size: NA; J: TRBJ2-1; CDR3: CAISRLAGSYNEQFF; DNA: TGTGCCATCAGTCGACTAGCGGGATCCTACAATGAGCAGTTCTTC
D: NA; V: TRBV28; size: NA; J: TRBJ2-5; CDR3: CASNPDRLRETQYF; DNA: TGTGCCAGCAACCCTGACAGGTTGAGAGAGACCCAGTACTTC
D: TRBD2; V: TRBV6-5; size: NA; J: TRBJ2-7; CDR3: CASSRWTSGNEQYF; DNA: TGTGCCAGCAGTCGCTGGACTAGCGGGAACGAGCAGTACTTC
D: TRBD2; V: TRBV27; size: NA; J: TRBJ2-2; CDR3: CASSLSRLLAGVDTGELFF; DNA: TGTGCCAGCAGTTTATCGAGGTTACTAGCGGGAGTCGACACCGGGGAGCTGTTTTTT
D: NA; V: TRBV4-3; size: NA; J: TRBJ2-7; CDR3: CASSQDVQAHEQYF; DNA: TGCGCCAGCAGCCAAGATGTGCAGGCCCACGAGCAGTACTTC
D: NA; V: TRBV5-1; size: once; J: TRBJ2-5; CDR3: CASTYVTSQETQYF; DNA: TGCGCCAGCACGTACGTGACTTCACAAGAGACCCAGTACTTC
D: NA; V: TRBV7-9; size: NA; J: TRBJ1-5; CDR3: CASSPQGSGNQPQHF; DNA: TGTGCCAGCAGCCCACAGGGTAGCGGGAATCAGCCCCAGCATTTT
D: NA; V: TRBV6-5; size: NA; J: TRBJ2-7; CDR3: CASSDTGTEQYF; DNA: TGTGCCAGCAGTGACACAGGGACCGAGCAGTACTTC
D: NA; V: TRBV27; size: NA; J: TRBJ1-1; CDR3: CASSSSGRANEAFF; DNA: TGTGCCAGCAGTTCCTCGGGGAGGGCTAATGAAGCTTTCTTT
D: TRBD2; V: TRBV11-2; size: NA; J: TRBJ2-1; CDR3: CASSLRRASGMVDEQFF; DNA: TGTGCCAGCAGCCTAAGACGGGCTAGCGGGATGGTAGATGAGCAGTTCTTC
D: TRBD1; V: TRBV6-5; size: NA; J: TRBJ2-4; CDR3: CASRGPRDRGNIQYF; DNA: TGTGCCAGCAGAGGCCCCCGAGACAGGGGAAACATTCAGTACTTC
D: TRBD1; V: TRBV7-9; size: NA; J: TRBJ1-2; CDR3: CASSQGQRLTDYTF; DNA: TGTGCCAGCAGCCAGGGACAGAGGCTAACGGACTACACCTTC